The present entry profiles one TCR beta chain with its context. Here immunoSEQ multiplex PCR was the method, and the copy in TCRdb shows in-frame clones only, minus some. Found here are 45,000 to 55,000 clones, roughly 92% of them singletons; the top ten hold 10% to 15%. This record belongs to a study of OX40 agonist ivuxolimab in advanced cancers. The CDR3 runs to 13 residues. CDR1 is LNHDA, CDR2 SQIVND, per germline (reference sequence). J gave up 4 bases and V 6 bases, and 3 bases lay outside the gene matches. The sample in question was CD4+ or CD8+ T cells sorted from blood, obtained in a trial of the OX40 agonist ivuxolimab. This clonotype originated in an adult with an advanced solid tumor such as melanoma, head and neck, liver or kidney cancer. This chain connects TRBV19 to TRBJ2-7; 10 positions agree with TRBD2. CDR3 amino acids: CASRLAGAYEQYF. CDR3 bases: TGTGCCAGTAGGCTAGCGGGAGCGTACGAGCAGTACTTC.